The 20 T cell receptor beta chains below were found in one sample sequenced in a study of cytomegalovirus exposure and HLA in healthy donors. In the PCR, 60 Vbeta and 13 Jbeta primers were used. Only in-frame clones appear in the TCRdb table, and some are missing; sequencing was by immunoSEQ multiplex PCR. The data contain around 140,000 clones, approximately 80% of them singletons. The sequenced material came from PBMCs. The source of these receptors is a female donor in good health and CMV-seropositive.

The CDR3 here is CASSIQASYEQYF. The DNA of the CDR3 is TGTGCCAGTAGTATCCAGGCCTCCTACGAGCAGTACTTC. V gene TRBV19 combines with J gene TRBJ2-7, with D unresolved. Trimming cost V 3 bases and J 0 bases, with 6 bases left between them. Germline V CDR1 and CDR2: LNHDA, SQIVND (reference sequence). The CDR3 is 13 amino acids.

The chain combines TRBV6-6 with TRBJ2-7, with D possibly matching TRBD1 (5 bases). This CDR3 region has 16 residues. V was clipped by 4 bases and J by 4 bases, with 20 bases between them. Germline lookup yields CDR1 MNHNY and CDR2 SVGAGI (reference sequence). The CDR3 spells CASSSEGVRAFYEQYF. CDR3 bases: TGTGCCAGCAGTTCCGAAGGGGTCAGGGCATTTTACGAGCAGTACTTC.

This clone was picked up a small number of times. The chain employs TRBV30 and TRBJ2-2; a weak D match, TRBD2 (5 bases). The V gene's germline CDR1 is GTSNPN and CDR2 SVGIG (reference sequence). The length of the CDR3 is 15 residues. The V gene lost 4 bases and the J gene lost 1 base, with 13 bases spanning the gap. CDR3 in amino acids: CAWTRGWGNTGELFF. CDR3 in DNA: TGTGCCTGGACCCGAGGGTGGGGGAACACCGGGGAGCTGTTTTTT.

This clone has only a few counts. The chain joins TRBV5-1 to TRBJ2-3, with TRBD2 identical over 9 bases. Trimming removed 5 bases from V and 2 bases from J; junction bases left unmatched: 12. CDR1 is SGHRS, CDR2 YFSETQ, per germline. The CDR3 totals 17 residues. DNA for the CDR3: TGCGCCAGCAGACGTGACCCACAGGGACTAGCCACAGATACGCAGTATTTT. Its translation: CASRRDPQGLATDTQYF.

The V gene is TRBV15, the J gene TRBJ1-2; D is unclear. The CDR3 runs 15 residues. In germline, CDR1 is LNHNV, CDR2 YYDKDF (reference sequence). Trimming took 0 bases from V and 2 from J, leaving 10 bases between them. CDR3 residues: CATSRDALQNYGYTF. CDR3 sequence (DNA): TGTGCCACCAGCAGAGATGCCCTACAGAACTATGGCTACACCTTC. The full variable domain, in which reference TRBV15 and TRBJ1-2 provide the parts outside the CDR3, is DAMVIQNPRYQVTQFGKPVTLSCSQTLNHNVMYWYQQKSSQAPKLLFHYYDKDFNNEADTPDNFQSRRPNTSFCFLDIRSPGLGDTAMYLCATSRDALQNYGYTFGSGTRLTVV.

The V and J genes are TRBV29-1 and TRBJ1-3; D is uncertain. V was cut by 5 bases and J by 4 bases, with 12 bases left in between. This CDR3 has 13 residues. Per the germline V gene, CDR1 is SQVTM and CDR2 is ANQGSEA. The CDR3 nucleotides read TGCAGCGTTTTCTCGGTTCCCGGAAACACCATATATTTT. Translated, it gives CSVFSVPGNTIYF.

The CDR3 DNA follows: TGTGCCAGCAGCGCCTCAACTACGGGTACGCAGTATTTT. It yields the protein CASSASTTGTQYF. The V and J genes are TRBV7-3 and TRBJ2-3, with unresolved D. Germline V gene lookup returns CDR1 SGHTA and CDR2 FQGTGA. The CDR3 has 13 residues. Trimming pared 5 bases from V and 8 bases from J, leaving 14 bases between.

The V and J genes are TRBV14 and TRBJ2-5; weak D call: TRBD1 (7 bases). This CDR3 contains 19 residues. V lost 0 bases to trimming and J lost 5 bases, with 25 bases between them. Germline lookup yields CDR1 SGHDN and CDR2 FVKESK. The CDR3 nucleotides are TGTGCCAGCAGCCAAGATTTCTCCTTATATCAGACAGGGAGGGAGACCCAGTACTTC. It is translated as CASSQDFSLYQTGRETQYF.

V gene TRBV7-2 combines with J gene TRBJ2-3; tentatively, D is TRBD2 (7 bases). V was pared by 1 base and J by 3 bases, with 11 bases between. The length of the CDR3 is 15 residues. Germline loops: CDR1 SGHTA, CDR2 FQGNSA. The CDR3 DNA reads as TGTGCCAGCAGCTTAGGTCGGGGGGCGACAGATACGCAGTATTTT. This gives the protein CASSLGRGATDTQYF.

The table lists this clone with a few counts. The chain employs TRBV6-1 and TRBJ1-1; 10 bases match TRBD1. V was clipped by 1 base and J by 7 bases; unmatched bases: 6. The CDR3 sequence is 15 residues long. In germline, CDR1 is MNHNS, CDR2 SASEGT. This CDR3 reads CASSEVWDRGGEAFF. CDR3 DNA: TGTGCCAGCAGTGAAGTTTGGGACAGGGGAGGTGAAGCTTTCTTT.

J is TRBJ2-2 and V is TRBV5-1, with TRBD1 matching 8 bases. Germline V gives CDR1 SGHRS, CDR2 YFSETQ. V dropped 3 bases and J dropped 2; count of bases not matched to a gene: 3. The CDR3 spans 15 residues. The CDR3 coding sequence is TGCGCCAGCAGCTGGGACAGGCCTAACACCGGGGAGCTGTTTTTT. Protein sequence: CASSWDRPNTGELFF.

The chain joins TRBV25-1 to TRBJ2-5; D not certain. Germline V gene lookup returns CDR1 MGHDK and CDR2 SYGVNS. Trimming pared 4 bases from V and 5 bases from J, leaving 11 bases between. The length of the CDR3 is 13 residues. The CDR3 sequence: CASSGNGYETQYF. CDR3 coding DNA: TGTGCCAGCAGTGGGAACGGGTACGAGACCCAGTACTTC.

This clone was counted only a few times. The CDR3 region is CASSYGPGGNQPQHF. For the CDR3, the DNA is TGTGCCAGCAGTTACGGACCAGGGGGAAATCAGCCCCAGCATTTT. The rearrangement uses TRBV6-5 and TRBJ1-5; 7 nucleotides align to TRBD1. V lost 2 bases, J lost 4 bases, and 5 bases stayed unmatched. The CDR3 contains 15 residues. Germline assignment: CDR1 MNHEY and CDR2 SVGAGI.

V usage is TRBV28 and J usage is TRBJ1-2, with 7 nucleotides matching TRBD1. J gave up 4 bases and V 6 bases, and 11 bases lay outside the gene matches. The CDR3 covers 15 residues. CDR1 is MDHEN, CDR2 SYDVKM, per germline. CDR3 bases: TGTGCCAGCAGCCCCAGACAGGGTGATACCTATGGCTACACCTTC. Translating it yields CASSPRQGDTYGYTF.

This rearrangement joins TRBV18 to TRBJ1-2; D remains unclear. V gave up 6 bases and J gave up 0 bases, with 5 bases separating them. CDR1 is KGHSH, CDR2 LQKENI, per germline. The CDR3 runs to 12 residues. The CDR3 nucleotides read TGTGCCAGCTCGGGAGCTAACTATGGCTACACCTTC. This gives the protein CASSGANYGYTF.

The J gene is TRBJ1-3, the V gene TRBV2; D call uncertain. The germline CDR1 and CDR2 sequences are SNHLY and FYNNEI. With 5 bases removed from V and 4 bases from J, the gap between germline ends came to 9 bases. The CDR3 sequence is 13 residues long. The CDR3 sequence: CASSRGSGNTIYF. The CDR3, as DNA: TGTGCCAGCAGTCGGGGTTCGGGAAACACCATATATTTT.

This clone showed up just a few times. The CDR3 protein is CASSLSPGENTGELFF. DNA for the CDR3: TGCGCCAGCAGCTTGTCGCCGGGGGAAAACACCGGGGAGCTGTTTTTT. This chain uses TRBV5-1 with TRBJ2-2; possible D gene TRBD2, 6 bases. The CDR3 has 16 amino acids. Trimming cost V 1 base and J 2 bases, with 12 bases left between them. Germline V gene data show CDR1 as SGHRS and CDR2 as YFSETQ. The full variable domain, in which reference TRBV5-1 and TRBJ2-2 provide the parts outside the CDR3, is KAGVTQTPRYLIKTRGQQVTLSCSPISGHRSVSWYQQTPGQGLQFLFEYFSETQRNKGNFPGRFSGRQFSNSRSEMNVSTLELGDSALYLCASSLSPGENTGELFFGEGSRLTVL.

V is TRBV7-2 and J is TRBJ1-2; tentative D call: TRBD1 (5 bases). Trimming cost V 4 bases and J 6 bases, with 12 bases left between them. The CDR3 covers 13 residues. The germline V gene has CDR1 SGHTA and CDR2 FQGNSA. The CDR3 coding sequence is TGTGCCAGCAGCTACCAGGGAGGAGATGGCTACACCTTC. Its protein product is CASSYQGGDGYTF.

This chain joins TRBV7-9 and TRBJ2-7; 11 nucleotides line up with TRBD1. The junction had 6 bases not matched to a gene; V was cut back by 5 bases and J by 3 bases. Germline V gene data show CDR1 as SEHNR and CDR2 as FQNEAQ (reference sequence). The CDR3 consists of 15 residues. The CDR3, as DNA: TGTGCCAGCAGCGCACCGGGACAGGGGGTCTACGAGCAGTACTTC. It encodes CASSAPGQGVYEQYF.

This CDR3 reads CAWNRQLTNEKLFF. CDR3 bases: TGTGCCTGGAACAGGCAGCTCACTAATGAAAAACTGTTTTTT. This chain joins TRBV30 and TRBJ1-4; a possible D gene is TRBD1 (5 bases). V lost 4 bases and J lost 2, with 11 bases in between. CDR3 length: 14 residues. CDR1 is GTSNPN and CDR2 is SVGIG in the germline V gene (reference sequence).